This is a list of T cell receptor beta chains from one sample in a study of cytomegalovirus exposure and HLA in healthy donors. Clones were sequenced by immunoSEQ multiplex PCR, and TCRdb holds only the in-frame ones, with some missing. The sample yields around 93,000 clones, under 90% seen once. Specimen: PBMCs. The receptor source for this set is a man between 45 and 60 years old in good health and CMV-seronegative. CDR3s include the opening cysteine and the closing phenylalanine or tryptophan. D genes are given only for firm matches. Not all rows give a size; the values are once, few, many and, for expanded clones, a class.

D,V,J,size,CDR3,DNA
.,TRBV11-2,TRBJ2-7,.,CASSLEGRGAYEQYF,TGTGCCAGCAGCTTAGAAGGCAGGGGAGCCTACGAGCAGTACTTC
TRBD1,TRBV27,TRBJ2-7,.,CASSLPGQNEQYF,TGTGCCAGCAGTTTACCGGGACAGAACGAGCAGTACTTC
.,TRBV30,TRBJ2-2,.,CAWSTTGAGELFF,TGTGCCTGGAGCACGACCGGGGCCGGGGAGCTGTTTTTT
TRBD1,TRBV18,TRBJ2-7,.,CASSPPGTGTGWEQYF,TGTGCCAGCTCACCACCTGGGACAGGGACAGGTTGGGAGCAGTACTTC
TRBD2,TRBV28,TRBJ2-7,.,CASSPGGRSSYEQYF,TGTGCCAGCAGCCCGGGGGGGCGGAGCTCCTACGAGCAGTACTTC
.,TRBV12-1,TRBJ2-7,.,CASSLGSSGRIYEQYF,TGTGCCAGCAGCCTTGGGTCTAGCGGGAGAATCTACGAGCAGTACTTC
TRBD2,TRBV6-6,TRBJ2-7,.,CASSSQRGSSYEQYF,TGTGCCAGCAGTTCTCAGCGGGGAAGCTCCTACGAGCAGTACTTC
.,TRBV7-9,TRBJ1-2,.,CASSLGGGANYGYTF,TGTGCCAGCAGCTTAGGCGGGGGGGCTAACTATGGCTACACCTTC
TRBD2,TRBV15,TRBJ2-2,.,CATSRKAGRATGELFF,TGTGCCACCAGCAGAAAGGCCGGGAGGGCCACCGGGGAGCTGTTTTTT
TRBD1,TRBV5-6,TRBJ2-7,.,CASSSTGPPFLSYEQYF,TGTGCCAGCAGCTCGACAGGGCCCCCGTTCTTATCCTACGAGCAGTACTTC
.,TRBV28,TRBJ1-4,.,CASSLGTNEKLFF,TGTGCCAGCAGTTTAGGCACTAATGAAAAACTGTTTTTT
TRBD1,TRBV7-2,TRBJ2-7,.,CASSPWTGEGEQYF,TGTGCCAGCAGCCCATGGACAGGGGAAGGCGAGCAGTACTTC
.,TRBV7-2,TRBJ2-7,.,CASSLDPGNYEQYF,TGTGCCAGCAGCTTAGATCCGGGTAACTACGAGCAGTACTTC
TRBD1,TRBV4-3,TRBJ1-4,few,CASRRQGRGTNEKLFF,TGCGCCAGCAGAAGACAGGGGAGGGGAACTAATGAAAAACTGTTTTTT
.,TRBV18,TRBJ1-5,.,CASSNRYQPQHF,TGTGCCAGCTCAAACAGGTATCAGCCCCAGCATTTT
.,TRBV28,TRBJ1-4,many,CASSLQGWNEKLFF,TGTGCCAGCAGCCTACAGGGCTGGAATGAAAAACTGTTTTTT
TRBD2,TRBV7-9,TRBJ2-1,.,CASSSFGSRLARDNEQFF,TGTGCCAGCAGCTCTTTTGGTTCCCGACTAGCCAGAGACAATGAGCAGTTCTTC
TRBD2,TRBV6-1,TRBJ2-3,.,CASSVFTPGLAADTQYF,TGTGCCAGCAGTGTTTTCACCCCGGGACTAGCCGCAGATACGCAGTATTTT
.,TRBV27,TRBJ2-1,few,CASRELSPLNEQFF,TGTGCCAGCAGAGAGTTAAGTCCTTTAAATGAGCAGTTCTTC
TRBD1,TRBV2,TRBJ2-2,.,CASSARTGDTGELFF,TGTGCCAGCAGTGCCCGGACAGGGGACACCGGGGAGCTGTTTTTT
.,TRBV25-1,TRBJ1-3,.,CASRETGSGNTIYF,TGTGCCAGCAGGGAGACAGGCTCTGGAAACACCATATATTTT
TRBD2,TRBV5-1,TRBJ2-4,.,CASSLRTGGLADIQYF,TGCGCCAGCAGCTTGAGGACGGGGGGGTTGGCGGACATTCAGTACTTC
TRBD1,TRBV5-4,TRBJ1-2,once,CASSFPQGAYGYTF,TGTGCCAGCAGCTTCCCACAGGGGGCTTATGGCTACACCTTC
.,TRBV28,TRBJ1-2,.,CASSLTANYGYTF,TGTGCCAGCAGTCTGACAGCTAACTATGGCTACACCTTC
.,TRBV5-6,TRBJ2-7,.,CASSLASSCEQYF,TGTGCCAGCAGCCTGGCAAGCTCCTGCGAGCAGTACTTC
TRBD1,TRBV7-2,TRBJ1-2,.,CASSFGTGYYGYTF,TGTGCCAGCAGCTTCGGGACAGGGTACTATGGCTACACCTTC
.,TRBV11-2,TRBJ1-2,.,CASSFQGSYGYTF,TGTGCCAGCAGCTTTCAGGGATCTTATGGCTACACCTTC
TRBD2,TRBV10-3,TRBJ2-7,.,CAISESRGGHRADEQYF,TGTGCCATCAGTGAGTCGCGGGGGGGGCACAGGGCCGACGAGCAGTACTTC
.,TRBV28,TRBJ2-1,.,CASSFQVRDEQFF,TGTGCCAGCAGTTTCCAGGTGCGAGATGAGCAGTTCTTC